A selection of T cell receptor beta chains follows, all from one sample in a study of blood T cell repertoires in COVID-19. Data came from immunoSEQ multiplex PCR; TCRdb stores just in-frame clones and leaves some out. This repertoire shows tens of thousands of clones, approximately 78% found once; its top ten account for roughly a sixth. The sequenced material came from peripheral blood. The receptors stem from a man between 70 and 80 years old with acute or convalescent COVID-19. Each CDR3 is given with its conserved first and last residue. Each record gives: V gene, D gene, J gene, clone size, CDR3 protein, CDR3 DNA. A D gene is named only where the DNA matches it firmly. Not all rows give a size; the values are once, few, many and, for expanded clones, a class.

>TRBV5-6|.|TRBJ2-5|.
CASSTTGHETQYF
TGTGCCAGCAGTACAACAGGGCACGAGACCCAGTACTTC
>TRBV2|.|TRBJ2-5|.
CASTLAVETQYF
TGTGCCAGCACCCTGGCGGTAGAGACCCAGTACTTC
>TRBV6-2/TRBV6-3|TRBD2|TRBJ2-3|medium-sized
CASSFRSRDYNTDTQYF
TGTGCCAGCAGTTTCCGCTCCCGGGACTACAACACAGATACGCAGTATTTT
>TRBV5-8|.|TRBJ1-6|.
CASGYPGNSPLHF
TGTGCCAGCGGCTACCCGGGGAATTCACCCCTCCACTTT
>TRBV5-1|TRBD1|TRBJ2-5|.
CASRGQGRVQETQYF
TGCGCCAGCAGAGGACAGGGACGGGTCCAAGAGACCCAGTACTTC
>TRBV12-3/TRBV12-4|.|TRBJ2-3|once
CASTPRPDTQYF
TGTGCCAGCACTCCCAGGCCAGATACGCAGTATTTT
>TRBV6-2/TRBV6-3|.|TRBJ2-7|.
CASSYLGHLSSYEQYF
TGTGCCAGCAGTTACTTGGGACACCTGAGCTCCTACGAGCAGTACTTC
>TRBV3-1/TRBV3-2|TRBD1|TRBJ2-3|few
CASSPRRQGIADTQYF
TGTGCCAGCAGCCCGAGGCGACAGGGGATCGCAGATACGCAGTATTTT
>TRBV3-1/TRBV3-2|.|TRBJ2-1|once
CASRTNSYNEQFF
TGTGCCAGTAGGACTAATTCCTACAATGAGCAGTTCTTC
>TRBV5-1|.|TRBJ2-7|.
CASSPTGTDYEQYF
TGCGCCAGCAGCCCCACTGGGACTGACTACGAGCAGTACTTC
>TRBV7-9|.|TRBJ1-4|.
CASSPQSRGNEKLFF
TGTGCCAGCAGCCCTCAAAGCAGAGGGAATGAAAAACTGTTTTTT
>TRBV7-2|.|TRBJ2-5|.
CASSLDRNQETQYF
TGTGCCAGCAGCTTGGACAGAAACCAAGAGACCCAGTACTTC
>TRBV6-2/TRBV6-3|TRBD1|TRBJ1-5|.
CASSTGTGIPLSNQPQHF
TGTGCCAGCAGTACCGGGACAGGCATCCCCCTTAGCAATCAGCCCCAGCATTTT
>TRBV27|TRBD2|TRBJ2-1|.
CASSRDGAGGPSKQFF
TGTGCCAGCAGTCGAGACGGGGCGGGAGGCCCTAGTAAGCAGTTCTTC
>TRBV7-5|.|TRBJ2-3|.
CARSLVFRQGSTDTQYF
TGTGCCAGAAGCTTAGTGTTTAGACAGGGGAGCACAGATACGCAGTATTTT
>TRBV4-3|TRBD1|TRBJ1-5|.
CASSQERTGGLQPQHF
TGCGCCAGCAGCCAAGAAAGGACAGGGGGCCTTCAGCCCCAGCATTTT
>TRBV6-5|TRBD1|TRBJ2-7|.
CASRETGGSYEQYF
TGTGCCAGCAGAGAGACAGGGGGCTCCTACGAGCAGTACTTC
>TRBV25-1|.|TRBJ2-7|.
CASSDYYEQYF
TGTGCCAGCAGTGATTATTACGAGCAGTACTTC
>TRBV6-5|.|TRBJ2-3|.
CASSLGNHWDTQYF
TGTGCCAGCAGTCTCGGGAATCACTGGGATACGCAGTATTTT
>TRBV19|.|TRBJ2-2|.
CASTADNTGELFF
TGTGCCAGTACGGCGGATAACACCGGGGAGCTGTTTTTT
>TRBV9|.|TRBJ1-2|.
CASSGAVAGRRGGVSNYGYTF
TGTGCCAGCAGCGGGGCGGTTGCGGGACGGCGGGGAGGGGTGTCTAACTATGGCTACACCTTC
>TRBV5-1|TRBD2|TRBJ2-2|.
CASSSGWLAGNTGELFF
TGCGCCAGCAGCTCCGGTTGGCTAGCGGGAAACACCGGGGAGCTGTTTTTT
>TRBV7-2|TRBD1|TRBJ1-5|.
CASSPGQAETQHF
TGTGCCAGCAGCCCAGGACAGGCTGAAACCCAGCATTTT
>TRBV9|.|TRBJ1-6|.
CASGSGSSYNSPLHF
TGTGCCAGCGGTTCGGGGAGCTCCTATAATTCACCCCTCCACTTT
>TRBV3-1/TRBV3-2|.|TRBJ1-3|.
CASSPDSSLSGNTIYF
TGTGCCAGCAGCCCTGACAGCTCTCTCTCTGGAAACACCATATATTTT
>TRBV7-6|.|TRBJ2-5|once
CASSLQGSQETQYF
TGTGCCAGCAGTTTACAGGGCTCTCAAGAGACCCAGTACTTC
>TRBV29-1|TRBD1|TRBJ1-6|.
CSAETGGNSPLHF
TGCAGCGCCGAGACAGGGGGTAATTCACCCCTCCACTTT
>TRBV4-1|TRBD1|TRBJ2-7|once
CASSQEDRVAYEQYF
TGCGCCAGCAGCCAAGAGGACAGGGTCGCCTACGAGCAGTACTTC
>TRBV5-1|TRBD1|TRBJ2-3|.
CASSAGQGKADTQYF
TGCGCCAGCAGCGCGGGACAGGGAAAAGCAGATACGCAGTATTTT
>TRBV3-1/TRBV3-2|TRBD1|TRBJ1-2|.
CASSQPTGNYGYTF
TGTGCCAGCAGCCAACCGACAGGGAACTATGGCTACACCTTC
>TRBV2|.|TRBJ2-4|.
CASSESSVNKNIQYF
TGTGCCAGCAGTGAATCGTCGGTAAACAAAAACATTCAGTACTTC
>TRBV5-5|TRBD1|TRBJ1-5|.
CASSLGTGHQPQHF
TGTGCCAGCAGCTTGGGGACAGGGCATCAGCCCCAGCATTTT
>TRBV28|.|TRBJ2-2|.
CASSLSRRTGELFF
TGTGCCAGCAGTTTATCTAGAAGGACCGGGGAGCTGTTTTTT
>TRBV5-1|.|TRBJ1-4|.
CASSSLQGANEKLFF
TGCGCCAGCAGCTCACTACAGGGAGCTAATGAAAAACTGTTTTTT
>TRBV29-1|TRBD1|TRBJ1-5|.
CSVDGGQGGGQPQHF
TGCAGCGTTGATGGAGGACAGGGAGGTGGTCAGCCCCAGCATTTT
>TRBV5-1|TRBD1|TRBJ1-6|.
CASSPDRGRVNSPLHF
TGCGCCAGCAGCCCCGACAGGGGGAGGGTTAATTCACCCCTCCACTTT
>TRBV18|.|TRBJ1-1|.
CASSSNSAEAFF
TGTGCCAGCTCAAGTAATTCGGCTGAAGCTTTCTTT
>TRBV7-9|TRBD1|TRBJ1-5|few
CASSPGDRSGNQPQHF
TGTGCCAGCAGCCCGGGGGACAGGTCAGGCAATCAGCCCCAGCATTTT
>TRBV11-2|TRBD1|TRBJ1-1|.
CASSLVMGQVNTEAFF
TGTGCCAGCAGCTTAGTGATGGGACAGGTGAACACTGAAGCTTTCTTT
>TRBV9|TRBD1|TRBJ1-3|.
CASSADRAGGNTIYF
TGTGCCAGCAGCGCCGACAGGGCTGGTGGAAACACCATATATTTT
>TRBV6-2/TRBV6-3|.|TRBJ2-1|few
CASSDSIRYNEQFF
TGTGCCAGCAGTGACTCGATTAGATACAATGAGCAGTTCTTC
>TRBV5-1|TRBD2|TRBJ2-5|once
CASSPGGLAGQETQYF
TGCGCCAGCAGCCCCGGCGGACTAGCGGGCCAAGAGACCCAGTACTTC
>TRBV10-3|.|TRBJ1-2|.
CAISETGYYGYTF
TGTGCCATCAGTGAAACAGGGTACTATGGCTACACCTTC
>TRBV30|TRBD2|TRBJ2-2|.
CAFTSGRNTGELFF
TGTGCCTTCACTAGCGGGAGAAACACCGGGGAGCTGTTTTTT
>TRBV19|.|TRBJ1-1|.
CASRDTRLNTEAFF
TGTGCCAGCCGAGACACCCGATTGAACACTGAAGCTTTCTTT